This T cell receptor beta chain was identified in a study of blood T cell repertoires in COVID-19. Study as a whole: Sites in the United States, Italy and Spain provided acute and convalescent COVID-19 samples. The cDNA or gDNA used as material had been derived from T cells, B-cell-depleted T cells, or PBMCs.

V was trimmed by 6 bases and J by 3 bases, leaving 9 bases between them. The CDR3 sequence is 12 residues long. The V gene's germline CDR1 is SQVTM and CDR2 ANQGSEA. As processed by the authors: Reference gene primer amplification in the assay estimated nucleated cell counts. Libraries were prepared by immunoSEQ multiplex PCR; TCRdb keeps only in-frame clonotypes and omits some of them. D and trimming were read from the DNA, whereas the V and J calls and clone size are those reported in that table. The table shows about 300,000 clones, with roughly 87% occurring only once. This clone was recorded a few times. Recruits, aged about 18 to 100 years, lived in 25 or so US areas.

V gene TRBV29-1 combines with J gene TRBJ1-5, with D perhaps TRBD1 (6 bases). The source material was PBMCs or T cells enriched from blood (not recorded which). This TCR came from a woman aged 25 to 39 who had recovered from COVID-19. CDR3 nucleotides: TGCAGCGTACGGGACACCAATCAGCCCCAGCATTTT. Translation: CSVRDTNQPQHF. Combining the CDR3 with reference TRBV29-1 and TRBJ1-5 gives the whole variable domain SAVISQKPSRDICQRGTSLTIQCQVDSQVTMMFWYRQQPGQSLTLIATANQGSEATYESGFVIDKFPISRPNLTFSTLTVSNMSPEDSSIYLCSVRDTNQPQHFGDGTRLSIL.